This TCR beta chain was profiled in a study of human T cells and chemical hapten exposure. Time point: healthy volunteer bleed at 6 weeks. Extraction of total RNA was performed on unfractionated whole blood. Using its own MiXCR run on the RACE reads, TCRdb lists one record per CDR3 protein. The sample holds fewer than 100,000 distinct CDR3 sequences, around 9.3% seen once. The sample holds many counts of this clonotype. Trimming took 0 bases from V and 5 from J, leaving 7 bases between them. The CDR3 is made up of 14 amino acids. Per germline, CDR1 SEHNR and CDR2 FQNEAQ (reference sequence). The sequenced sample consisted of whole blood. The receptor comes from a female donor in good health. Some clones in this sample may be carry-over from other donors' samples. The chain couples TRBV7-9 to TRBJ2-2; D not resolved. The CDR3 protein is CASSLAPQTGELFF. CDR3 bases: TGTGCCAGCAGCTTAGCTCCGCAAACCGGGGAGCTGTTTTTT. Variable domain in full (rest from reference TRBV7-9 and TRBJ2-2): DTGVSQNPRHKITKRGQNVTFRCDPISEHNRLYWYRQTLGQGPEFLTYFQNEAQLEKSRLLSDRFSAERPKGSFSTLEIQRTEQGDSAMYLCASSLAPQTGELFFGEGSRLTVL.